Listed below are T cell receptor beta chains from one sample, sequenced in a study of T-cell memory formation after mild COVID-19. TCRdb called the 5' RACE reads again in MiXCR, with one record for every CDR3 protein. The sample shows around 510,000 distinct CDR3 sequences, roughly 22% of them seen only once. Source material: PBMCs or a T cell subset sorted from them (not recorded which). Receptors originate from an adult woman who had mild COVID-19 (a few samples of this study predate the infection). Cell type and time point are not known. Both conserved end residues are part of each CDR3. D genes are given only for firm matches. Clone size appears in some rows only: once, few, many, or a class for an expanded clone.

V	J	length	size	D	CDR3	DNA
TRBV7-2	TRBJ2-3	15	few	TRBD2	CASSSRTSRADTQYF	TGTGCCAGCAGCTCCAGGACTAGTCGGGCAGATACGCAGTATTTT
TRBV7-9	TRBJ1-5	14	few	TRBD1	CASSSGQENQPQHF	TGTGCCAGCAGCTCGGGACAGGAAAATCAGCCCCAGCATTTT
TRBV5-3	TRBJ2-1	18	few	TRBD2	CARSLARLAGVTYNEQFF	TGTGCCAGAAGCTTAGCCCGGCTAGCGGGAGTTACCTACAATGAGCAGTTCTTC
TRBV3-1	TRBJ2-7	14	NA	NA	CASSPGVADYEQYF	TGTGCCAGCAGCCCCGGCGTAGCGGACTACGAGCAGTACTTC
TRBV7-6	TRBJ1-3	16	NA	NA	CASSPAGAETGNTIYF	TGTGCCAGCAGCCCGGCGGGCGCCGAAACTGGAAACACCATATATTTT
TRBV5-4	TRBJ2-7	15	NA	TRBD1	CASSTRRTGSEEQYF	TGTGCCAGCAGCACACGAAGGACAGGGTCGGAAGAGCAGTACTTC
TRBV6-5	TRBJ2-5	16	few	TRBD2	CASRLRRREGGETQYF	TGTGCCAGCAGATTAAGAAGACGGGAGGGGGGAGAGACCCAGTACTTC
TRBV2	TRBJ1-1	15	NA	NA	CASSEKGGWGTEAFF	TGTGCCAGCAGTGAAAAGGGAGGGTGGGGGACTGAAGCTTTCTTT
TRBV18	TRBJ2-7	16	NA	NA	CASSPTPKEGPYEQYF	TGTGCCAGCTCACCGACACCGAAGGAGGGACCCTACGAGCAGTACTTC
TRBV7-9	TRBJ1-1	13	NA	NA	CASSSDRNSEAFF	TGTGCCAGCAGCTCCGACAGGAATTCTGAAGCTTTCTTT
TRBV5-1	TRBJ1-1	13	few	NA	CASGATGNTEAFF	TGCGCCAGCGGCGCGACAGGGAACACTGAAGCTTTCTTT
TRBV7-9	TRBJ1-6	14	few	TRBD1	CASTVGQENSPLHF	TGTGCCAGCACCGTCGGACAGGAAAATTCACCCCTCCACTTT
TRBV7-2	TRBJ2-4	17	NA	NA	CASSLAGLAMAKNIQYF	TGTGCCAGCAGCTTAGCGGGGCTAGCTATGGCCAAAAACATTCAGTACTTC
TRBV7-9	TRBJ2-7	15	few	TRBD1	CASSFVTGSNYEQYF	TGTGCCAGCAGCTTCGTGACAGGGTCCAACTACGAGCAGTACTTC
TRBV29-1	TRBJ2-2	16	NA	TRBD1	CSVYNWTGGNTGELFF	TGCAGCGTTTACAATTGGACAGGGGGTAACACCGGGGAGCTGTTTTTT
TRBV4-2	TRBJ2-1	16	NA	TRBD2	CASSQVAAGGYNEQFF	TGTGCCAGCAGCCAAGTAGCAGCGGGGGGATACAATGAGCAGTTCTTC
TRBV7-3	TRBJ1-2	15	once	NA	CASSLTGGRNYGYTF	TGTGCCAGCAGCTTAACTGGGGGGCGCAACTATGGCTACACCTTC
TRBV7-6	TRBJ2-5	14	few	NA	CASSTRGGQETQYF	TGTGCCAGCAGCACCCGAGGGGGGCAAGAGACCCAGTACTTC
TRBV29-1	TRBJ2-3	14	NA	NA	CSVRQTSATDTQYF	TGCAGCGTAAGACAAACGTCGGCCACAGATACGCAGTATTTT
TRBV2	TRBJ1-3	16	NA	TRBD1	CASSLTGGRSGNTIYF	TGTGCCAGCAGTCTGACAGGGGGCAGGTCTGGAAACACCATATATTTT
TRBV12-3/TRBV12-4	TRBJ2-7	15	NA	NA	CASSLDGLSVDEQYF	TGTGCCAGCAGTTTAGACGGGCTATCGGTCGACGAGCAGTACTTC
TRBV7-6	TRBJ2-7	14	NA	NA	CASSLSRGSYEQYF	TGTGCCAGCAGCTTATCCCGGGGTTCCTACGAGCAGTACTTC
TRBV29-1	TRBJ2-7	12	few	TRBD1	CSVQQGAYEQYF	TGCAGCGTTCAACAGGGGGCCTACGAGCAGTACTTC
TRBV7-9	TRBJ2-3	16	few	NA	CASSLVGRESTDTQYF	TGTGCCAGCAGCTTAGTGGGCAGGGAGAGCACAGATACGCAGTATTTT
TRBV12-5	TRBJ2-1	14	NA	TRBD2	CASGWSSGTDEQFF	TGTGCTAGTGGTTGGTCTAGCGGGACCGATGAGCAGTTCTTC
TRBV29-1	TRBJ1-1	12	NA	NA	CSAVWGGTEAFF	TGCAGCGCTGTTTGGGGCGGGACTGAAGCTTTCTTT
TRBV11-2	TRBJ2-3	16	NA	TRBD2	CASSSGTSATLDTQYF	TGTGCCAGCAGCTCAGGGACTAGCGCCACCCTCGATACGCAGTATTTT
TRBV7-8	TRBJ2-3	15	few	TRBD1	CASSPTQGGTDTQYF	TGTGCCAGCAGCCCGACTCAGGGGGGCACAGATACGCAGTATTTT
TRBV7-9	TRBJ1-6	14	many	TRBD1	CASQTGAYNSPLHF	TGTGCCTCCCAGACAGGGGCCTATAATTCACCCCTCCACTTT
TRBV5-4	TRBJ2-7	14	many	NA	CASSIRAFPYEQYF	TGTGCCAGCAGCATCAGGGCTTTCCCCTACGAGCAGTACTTC
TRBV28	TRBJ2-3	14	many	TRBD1	CASSSGQGADTQYF	TGTGCCAGCAGTTCCGGACAGGGGGCAGATACGCAGTATTTT
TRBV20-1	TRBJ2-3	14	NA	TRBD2	CSAISGSRTDTQYF	TGCAGTGCTATAAGCGGGAGCCGCACAGATACGCAGTATTTT
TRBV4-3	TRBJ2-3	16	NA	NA	CASSLQDRTPADTQYF	TGCGCCAGCAGCCTTCAGGACAGAACCCCCGCAGATACGCAGTATTTT
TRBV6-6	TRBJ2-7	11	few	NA	CASSADLEQYF	TGTGCCAGCAGTGCCGACTTGGAGCAGTACTTC
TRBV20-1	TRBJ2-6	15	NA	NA	CSASLGSSGANVLTF	TGCAGTGCTAGTTTAGGGAGCTCTGGGGCCAACGTCCTGACTTTC
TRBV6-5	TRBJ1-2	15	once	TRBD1	CASSGLREQGNGYTF	TGTGCCAGCAGTGGCCTGAGGGAACAGGGGAATGGCTACACCTTC
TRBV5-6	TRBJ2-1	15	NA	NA	CASSFSTSSYNEQFF	TGTGCCAGCAGCTTTAGTACAAGCTCCTACAATGAGCAGTTCTTC
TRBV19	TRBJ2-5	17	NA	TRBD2	CASSMGLSGGTRETQYF	TGTGCCAGTAGTATGGGCTTGTCGGGAGGGACACGGGAGACCCAGTACTTC
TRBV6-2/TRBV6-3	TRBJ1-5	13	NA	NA	CASSYRDYQPQHF	TGTGCCAGCAGTTACAGGGATTATCAGCCCCAGCATTTT
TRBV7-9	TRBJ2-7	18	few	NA	CASSLGVSGVKISYEQYF	TGTGCCAGCAGCTTAGGGGTTTCAGGGGTCAAAATCTCCTACGAGCAGTACTTC
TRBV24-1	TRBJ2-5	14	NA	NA	CATSDPGPQETQYF	TGTGCCACCAGTGACCCGGGACCGCAAGAGACCCAGTACTTC
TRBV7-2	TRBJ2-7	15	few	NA	CASSARGTYSYEQYF	TGTGCCAGCAGCGCAAGAGGGACTTACTCCTACGAGCAGTACTTC
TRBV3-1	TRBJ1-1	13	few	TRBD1	CASSHQDRVHAFF	TGTGCCAGCAGCCACCAAGACAGGGTACATGCTTTCTTT
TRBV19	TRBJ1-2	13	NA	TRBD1	CASAPTGGGGYTF	TGTGCCAGCGCCCCTACAGGGGGCGGTGGCTACACCTTC
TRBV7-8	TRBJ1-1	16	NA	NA	CASSSAAGIANTEAFF	TGTGCCAGCAGCTCGGCTGCGGGGATCGCGAACACTGAAGCTTTCTTT
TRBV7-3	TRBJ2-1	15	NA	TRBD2	CASSLSSGSGNEQFF	TGTGCCAGCAGCTTAAGTAGCGGGAGTGGGAATGAGCAGTTCTTC
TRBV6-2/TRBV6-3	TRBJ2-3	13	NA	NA	CASSYSDPDTQYF	TGTGCCAGCAGTTACTCTGACCCCGATACGCAGTATTTT
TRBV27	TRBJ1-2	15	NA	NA	CASSLSTQGLYGYTF	TGTGCCAGCAGTTTATCGACCCAGGGCCTCTATGGCTACACCTTC
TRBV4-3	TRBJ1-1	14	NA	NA	CASSQVLGNTEAFF	TGCGCCAGCAGCCAAGTTCTTGGGAACACTGAAGCTTTCTTT
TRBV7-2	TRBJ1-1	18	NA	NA	CASSQGILDRRWNTEAFF	TGTGCCAGCAGCCAGGGCATTTTGGACCGCAGGTGGAACACTGAAGCTTTCTTT
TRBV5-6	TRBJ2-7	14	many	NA	CASSSNTYFHEQYF	TGTGCCAGCAGCTCAAACACATATTTCCACGAGCAGTACTTC
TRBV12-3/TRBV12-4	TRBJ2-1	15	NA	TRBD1	CASTTDRGTTGEQFF	TGTGCCAGCACCACCGACAGGGGGACTACAGGTGAGCAGTTCTTC
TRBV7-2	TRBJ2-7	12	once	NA	CASSVRIYEQYF	TGTGCCAGCTCCGTTCGTATCTACGAGCAGTACTTC
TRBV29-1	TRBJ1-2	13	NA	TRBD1	CSVEGGQSYGYTF	TGCAGCGTTGAAGGGGGACAGTCCTATGGCTACACCTTC
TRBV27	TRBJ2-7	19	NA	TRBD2	CASSFIELAGDPTPYEQYF	TGTGCCAGCAGTTTTATCGAACTAGCGGGCGATCCTACGCCTTACGAGCAGTACTTC